This TCR beta chain appears in the sequencing data of a study of CD8+ T cells in alopecia areata. Germline CDR1 GTSNPN, CDR2 SVGIG (reference sequence). V was shortened by 4 bases and J by 2 bases, with 12 bases between the two germline ends. This CDR3 is built from 13 residues. Extracted RNA was reverse transcribed, and the resulting cDNA served as sequencing template. Clones were sequenced by immunoSEQ multiplex PCR, and TCRdb holds only the in-frame ones, with some missing. Of more than 200,000 clones listed, roughly two fifths are singletons. Treatment in this sample: oral pan-JAK inhibitor, 5-10 mg twice daily. Only a few counts were recorded for this clone. Its specificity is unknown. Study outcomes and limitations: For lesional scalp, especially alopecia totalis/universalis, clonality was higher than in normal scalp.

The V gene is TRBV30, the J gene TRBJ2-7; perhaps TRBD1 as D (6 bases). This TCR derives from a human donor with alopecia areata. Specimen: CD4+ T cells sorted from blood, collected at approximately week 37, from a patient treated with tofacitinib. CDR3 region: CAWNQGQTYEQYF. CDR3 in DNA: TGTGCCTGGAACCAAGGACAGACCTACGAGCAGTACTTC.